This entry describes one T cell receptor (beta chain). The repertoire was sequenced with immunoSEQ multiplex PCR; TCRdb's copy has only in-frame clones and lacks some. The sample records some 140,000 clones, about four fifths being singletons. This sample is part of a study of blood T cell repertoires in COVID-19. The CDR3 runs 13 residues. V dropped 2 bases and J dropped 10; count of bases not matched to a gene: 7. Germline CDR1 LGHNA, CDR2 YSLEER. The sequence derives from a man aged 80 or over with acute or convalescent COVID-19. The chain joins TRBV4-3 to TRBJ1-2; 7 bases match TRBD1. Sequenced: peripheral blood. The CDR3 region is CASSQLSTGIYTF. For the CDR3, the DNA is TGCGCCAGCAGCCAACTGTCGACAGGGATCTACACCTTC.